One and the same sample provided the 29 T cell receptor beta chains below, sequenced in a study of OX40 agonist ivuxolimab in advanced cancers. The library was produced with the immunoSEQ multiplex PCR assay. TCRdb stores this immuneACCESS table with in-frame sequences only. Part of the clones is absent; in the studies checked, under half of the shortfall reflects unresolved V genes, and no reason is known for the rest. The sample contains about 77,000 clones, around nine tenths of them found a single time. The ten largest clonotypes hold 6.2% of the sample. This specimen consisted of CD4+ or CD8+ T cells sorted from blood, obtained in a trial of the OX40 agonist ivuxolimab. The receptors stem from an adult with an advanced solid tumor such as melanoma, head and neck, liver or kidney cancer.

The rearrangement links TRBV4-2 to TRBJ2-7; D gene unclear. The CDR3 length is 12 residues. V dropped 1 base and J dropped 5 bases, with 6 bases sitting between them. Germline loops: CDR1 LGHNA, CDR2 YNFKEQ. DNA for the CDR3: TGTGCCAGCAGCCAAGTGGTTCACGAGCAGTACTTC. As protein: CASSQVVHEQYF.

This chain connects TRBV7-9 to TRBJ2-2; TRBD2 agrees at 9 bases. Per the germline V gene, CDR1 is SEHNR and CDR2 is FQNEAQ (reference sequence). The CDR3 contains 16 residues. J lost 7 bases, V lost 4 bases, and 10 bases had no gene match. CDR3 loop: CASSSRIAGVVGELFF. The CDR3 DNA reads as TGTGCCAGCAGCTCAAGAATAGCGGGAGTTGTCGGGGAGCTGTTTTTT.

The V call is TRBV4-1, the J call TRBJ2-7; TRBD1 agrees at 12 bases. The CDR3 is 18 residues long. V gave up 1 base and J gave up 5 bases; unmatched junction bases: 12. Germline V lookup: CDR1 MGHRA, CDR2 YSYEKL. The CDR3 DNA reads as TGCGCCAGCAGCCAAGTAATTGTCCCCCGGGACAGGGGGCACGAGCAGTACTTC. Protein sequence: CASSQVIVPRDRGHEQYF.

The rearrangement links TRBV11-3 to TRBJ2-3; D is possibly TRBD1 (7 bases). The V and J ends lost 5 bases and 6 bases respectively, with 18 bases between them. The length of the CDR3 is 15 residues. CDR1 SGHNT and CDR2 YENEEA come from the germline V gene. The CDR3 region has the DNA TGTGCCAGCAGCCTCCTGGGCAGGGGGAGGGATACGCAGTATTTT. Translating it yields CASSLLGRGRDTQYF.

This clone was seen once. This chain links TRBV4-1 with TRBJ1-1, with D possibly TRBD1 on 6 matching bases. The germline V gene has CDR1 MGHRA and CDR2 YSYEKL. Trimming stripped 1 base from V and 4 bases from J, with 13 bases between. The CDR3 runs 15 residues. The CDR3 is CASSQGGGGFTEAFF. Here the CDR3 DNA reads TGCGCCAGCAGCCAAGGTGGAGGGGGATTCACTGAAGCTTTCTTT.

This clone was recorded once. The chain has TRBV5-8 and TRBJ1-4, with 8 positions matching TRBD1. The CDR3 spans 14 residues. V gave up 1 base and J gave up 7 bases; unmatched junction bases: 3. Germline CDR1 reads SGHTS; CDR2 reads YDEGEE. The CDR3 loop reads CASSLPRGPEKLFF. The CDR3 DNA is TGTGCCAGCAGCTTGCCCAGGGGGCCTGAAAAACTGTTTTTT.

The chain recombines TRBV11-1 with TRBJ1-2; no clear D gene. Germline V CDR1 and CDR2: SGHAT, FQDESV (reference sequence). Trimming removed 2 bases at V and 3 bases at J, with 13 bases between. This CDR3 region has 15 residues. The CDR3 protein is CASSLPPLGDYGYTF. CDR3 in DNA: TGTGCCAGCAGCTTACCCCCGTTGGGAGACTATGGCTACACCTTC. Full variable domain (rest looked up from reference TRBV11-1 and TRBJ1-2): EAEVAQSPRYKITEKSQAVAFWCDPISGHATLYWYRQILGQGPELLVQFQDESVVDDSQLPKDRFSAERLKGVDSTLKIQPAELGDSAMYLCASSLPPLGDYGYTFGSGTRLTVV.

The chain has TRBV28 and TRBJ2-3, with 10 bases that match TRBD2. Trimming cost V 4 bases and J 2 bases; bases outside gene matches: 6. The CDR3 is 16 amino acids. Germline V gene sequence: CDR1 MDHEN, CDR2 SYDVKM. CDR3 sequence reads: CASSSRTSGLTDTQYF. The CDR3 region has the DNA TGTGCCAGCAGTTCCCGGACTAGCGGACTCACAGATACGCAGTATTTT.

CDR3 loop: CASSPTPTSSYEQYF. The CDR3, as DNA: TGTGCCAGCAGCCCGACTCCGACCTCCTCCTACGAGCAGTACTTC. This rearrangement joins TRBV7-7 to TRBJ2-7, with D unclear. The CDR3 has 15 amino acids. Trimming took 5 bases from V and 0 from J, leaving 14 bases between them. Germline V gives CDR1 SSHAT, CDR2 FNYEAQ (reference sequence).

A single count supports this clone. CDR3 residues: CASSQDTFGASGNRRGTDTQYF. CDR3 coding DNA: TGCGCCAGCAGCCAAGATACCTTCGGGGCTAGCGGGAATCGCCGGGGCACAGATACGCAGTATTTT. The chain links TRBV4-1 to TRBJ2-3; 9 bases map to TRBD2. The CDR3 contains 22 residues. Trimming at V came to 0 bases and at J to 1 base, leaving 20 bases not matched to a gene. Germline assignment: CDR1 MGHRA and CDR2 YSYEKL.

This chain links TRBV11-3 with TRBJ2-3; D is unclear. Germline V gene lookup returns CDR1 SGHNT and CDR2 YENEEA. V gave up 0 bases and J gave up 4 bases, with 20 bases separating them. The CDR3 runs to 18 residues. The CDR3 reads CASSLDRPSPGRPDTQYF. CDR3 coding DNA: TGTGCCAGCAGCTTAGATCGGCCCAGCCCCGGGCGGCCAGATACGCAGTATTTT.

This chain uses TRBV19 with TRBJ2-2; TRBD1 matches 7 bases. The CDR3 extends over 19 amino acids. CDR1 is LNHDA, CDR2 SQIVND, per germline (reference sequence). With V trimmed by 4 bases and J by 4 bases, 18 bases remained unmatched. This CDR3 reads CASSKAGTGTVRGTGELFF. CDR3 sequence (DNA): TGTGCCAGTAGTAAGGCCGGAACCGGGACAGTGCGAGGCACCGGGGAGCTGTTTTTT.

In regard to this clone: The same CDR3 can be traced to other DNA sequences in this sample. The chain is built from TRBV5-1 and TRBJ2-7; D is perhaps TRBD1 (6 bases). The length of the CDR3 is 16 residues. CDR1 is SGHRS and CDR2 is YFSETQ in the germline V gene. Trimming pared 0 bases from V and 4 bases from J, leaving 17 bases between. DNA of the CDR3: TGCGCCAGCAGCTTGGGGGGTGGCAGGGGAACTTACGAGCAGTACTTC. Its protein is CASSLGGGRGTYEQYF.

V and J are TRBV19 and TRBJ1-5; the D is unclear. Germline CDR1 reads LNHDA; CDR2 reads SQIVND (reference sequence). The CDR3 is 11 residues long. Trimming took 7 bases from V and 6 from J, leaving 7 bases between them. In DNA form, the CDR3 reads TGTGCCAGTAATGAGGGTCAGCCCCAGCATTTT. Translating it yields CASNEGQPQHF.

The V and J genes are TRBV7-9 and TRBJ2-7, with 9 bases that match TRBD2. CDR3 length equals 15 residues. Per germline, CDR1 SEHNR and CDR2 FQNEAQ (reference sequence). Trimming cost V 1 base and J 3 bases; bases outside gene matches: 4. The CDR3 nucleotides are TGTGCCAGCAGCTTAGTTAGCGGGAGAAACTACGAGCAGTACTTC. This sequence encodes CASSLVSGRNYEQYF.

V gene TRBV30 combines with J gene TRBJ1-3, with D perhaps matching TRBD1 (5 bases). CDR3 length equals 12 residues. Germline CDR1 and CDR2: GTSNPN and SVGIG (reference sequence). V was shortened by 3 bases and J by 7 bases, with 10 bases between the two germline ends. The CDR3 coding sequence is TGTGCCTGGAGCGCAGGGTGGAACACCATATATTTT. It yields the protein CAWSAGWNTIYF. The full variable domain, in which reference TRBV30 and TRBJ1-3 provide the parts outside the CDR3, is SQTIHQWPATLVQPVGSPLSLECTVEGTSNPNLYWYRQAAGRGLQLLFYSVGIGQISSEVPQNLSASRPQDRQFILSSKKLLLSDSGFYLCAWSAGWNTIYFGEGSWLTVV.

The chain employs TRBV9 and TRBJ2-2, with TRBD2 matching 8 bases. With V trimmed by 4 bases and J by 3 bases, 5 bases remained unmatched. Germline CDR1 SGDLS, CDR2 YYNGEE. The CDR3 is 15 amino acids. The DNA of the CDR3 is TGTGCCAGCAGCATTAGCGGGGCTTACACCGGGGAGCTGTTTTTT. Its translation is CASSISGAYTGELFF.

The CDR3 DNA reads TGCGCCAGCAGCTTGACCGCTATCCCAGATACGCAGTATTTT. Translation gives CASSLTAIPDTQYF. V gene TRBV5-1 combines with J gene TRBJ2-3; the D is unclear. Per the germline V gene, CDR1 is SGHRS and CDR2 is YFSETQ. V lost 1 base and J lost 4, with 10 bases in between. This CDR3 is 14 amino acids long.

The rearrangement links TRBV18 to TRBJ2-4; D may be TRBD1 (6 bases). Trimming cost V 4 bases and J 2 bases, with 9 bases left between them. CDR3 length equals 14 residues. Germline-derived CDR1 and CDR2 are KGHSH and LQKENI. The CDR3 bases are TGTGCCAGCTCACTCCAGGGGACCAAAAACATTCAGTACTTC. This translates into CASSLQGTKNIQYF.

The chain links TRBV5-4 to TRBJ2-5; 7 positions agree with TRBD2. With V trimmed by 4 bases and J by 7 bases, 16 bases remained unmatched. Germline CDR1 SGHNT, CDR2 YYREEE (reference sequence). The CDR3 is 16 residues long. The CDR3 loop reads CASSHLPVAGGGTQYF. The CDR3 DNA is TGTGCCAGCAGCCACCTCCCGGTAGCGGGCGGGGGGACCCAGTACTTC.

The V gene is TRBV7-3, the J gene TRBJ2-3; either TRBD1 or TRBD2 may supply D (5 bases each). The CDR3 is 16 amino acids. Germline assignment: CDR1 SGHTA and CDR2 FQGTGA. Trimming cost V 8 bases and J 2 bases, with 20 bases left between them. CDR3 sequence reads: CASAPGAQENTDTQYF. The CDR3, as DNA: TGTGCCAGCGCCCCCGGGGCGCAGGAGAACACAGATACGCAGTATTTT.

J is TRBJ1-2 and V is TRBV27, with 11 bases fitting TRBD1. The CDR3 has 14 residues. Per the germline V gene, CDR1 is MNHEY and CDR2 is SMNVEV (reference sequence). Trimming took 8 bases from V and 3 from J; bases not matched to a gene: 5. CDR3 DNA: TGTGCCAGCTGGGGGACAGGGGGTGACTATGGCTACACCTTC. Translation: CASWGTGGDYGYTF.

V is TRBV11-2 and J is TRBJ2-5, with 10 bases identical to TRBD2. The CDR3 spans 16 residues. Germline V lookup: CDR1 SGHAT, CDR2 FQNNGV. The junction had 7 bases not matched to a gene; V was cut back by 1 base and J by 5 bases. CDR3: CASSLGLAGEVETQYF. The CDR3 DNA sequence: TGTGCCAGCAGCTTAGGGCTAGCGGGAGAAGTTGAGACCCAGTACTTC.

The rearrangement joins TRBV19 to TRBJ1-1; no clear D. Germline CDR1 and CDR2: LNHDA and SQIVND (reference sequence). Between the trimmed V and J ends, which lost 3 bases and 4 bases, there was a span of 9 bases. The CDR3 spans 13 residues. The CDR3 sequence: CASSITQSTEAFF. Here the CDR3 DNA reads TGTGCCAGTAGTATCACCCAGAGCACTGAAGCTTTCTTT.

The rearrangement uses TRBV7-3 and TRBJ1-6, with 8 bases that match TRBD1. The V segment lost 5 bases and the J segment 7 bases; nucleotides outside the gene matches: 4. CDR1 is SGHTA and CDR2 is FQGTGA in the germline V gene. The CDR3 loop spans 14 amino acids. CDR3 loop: CASSAQGGNSPLHF. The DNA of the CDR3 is TGTGCCAGCAGCGCACAGGGGGGAAATTCACCCCTCCACTTT.

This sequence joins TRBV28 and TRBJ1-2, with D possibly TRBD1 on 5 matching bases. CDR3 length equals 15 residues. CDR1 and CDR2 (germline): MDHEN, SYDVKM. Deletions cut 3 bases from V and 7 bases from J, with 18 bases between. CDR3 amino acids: CASSFYGAEGSGYTF. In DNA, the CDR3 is TGTGCCAGCAGTTTTTATGGGGCAGAAGGCTCTGGCTACACCTTC.

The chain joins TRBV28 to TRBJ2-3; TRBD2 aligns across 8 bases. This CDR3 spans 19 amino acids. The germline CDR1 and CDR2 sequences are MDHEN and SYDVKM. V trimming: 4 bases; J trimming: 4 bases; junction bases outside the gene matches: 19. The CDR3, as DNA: TGTGCCAGCAGTTCTCTCGGTATGAGCGGGGGCCTTGTGCCAGATACGCAGTATTTT. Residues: CASSSLGMSGGLVPDTQYF.

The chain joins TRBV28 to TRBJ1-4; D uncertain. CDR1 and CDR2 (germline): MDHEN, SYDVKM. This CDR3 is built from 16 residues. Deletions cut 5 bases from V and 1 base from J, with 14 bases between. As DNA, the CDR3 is TGTGCCAGCAGTCTCCCTTCCCTCGGAACTAATGAAAAACTGTTTTTT. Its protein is CASSLPSLGTNEKLFF.

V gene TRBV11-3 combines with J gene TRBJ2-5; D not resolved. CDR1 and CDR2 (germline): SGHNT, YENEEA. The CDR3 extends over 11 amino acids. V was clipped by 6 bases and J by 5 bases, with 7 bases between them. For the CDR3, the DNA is TGTGCCAGCAGTTCCGGGGAGACCCAGTACTTC. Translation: CASSSGETQYF.